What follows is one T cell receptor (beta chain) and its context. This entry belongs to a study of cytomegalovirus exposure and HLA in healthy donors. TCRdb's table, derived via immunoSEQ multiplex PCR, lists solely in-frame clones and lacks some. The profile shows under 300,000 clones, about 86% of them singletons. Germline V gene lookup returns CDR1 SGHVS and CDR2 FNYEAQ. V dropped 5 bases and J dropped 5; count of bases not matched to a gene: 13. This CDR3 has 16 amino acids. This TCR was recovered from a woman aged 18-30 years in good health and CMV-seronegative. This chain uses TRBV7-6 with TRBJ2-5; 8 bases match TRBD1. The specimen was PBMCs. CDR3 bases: TGTGCCAGCAGCCAGCGACAGGGGTCCCCCCAGGAGACCCAGTACTTC. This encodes CASSQRQGSPQETQYF. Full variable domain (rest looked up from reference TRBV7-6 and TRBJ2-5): GAGVSQSPRYKVTKRGQDVALRCDPISGHVSLYWYRQALGQGPEFLTYFNYEAQQDKSGLPNDRFSAERPEGSISTLTIQRTEQRDSAMYRCASSQRQGSPQETQYFGPGTRLLVL.